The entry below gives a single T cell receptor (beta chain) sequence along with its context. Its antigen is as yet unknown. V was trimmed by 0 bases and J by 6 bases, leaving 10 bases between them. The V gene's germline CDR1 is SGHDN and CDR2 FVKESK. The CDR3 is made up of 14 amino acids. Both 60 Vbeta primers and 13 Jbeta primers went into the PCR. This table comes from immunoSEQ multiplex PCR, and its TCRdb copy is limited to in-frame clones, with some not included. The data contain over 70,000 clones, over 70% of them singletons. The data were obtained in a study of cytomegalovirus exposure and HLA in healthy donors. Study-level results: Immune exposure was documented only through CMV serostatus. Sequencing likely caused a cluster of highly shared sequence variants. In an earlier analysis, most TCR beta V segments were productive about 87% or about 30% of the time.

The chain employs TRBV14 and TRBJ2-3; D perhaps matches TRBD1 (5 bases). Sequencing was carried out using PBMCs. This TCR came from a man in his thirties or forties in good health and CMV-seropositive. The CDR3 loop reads CASSQETGWDTQYF. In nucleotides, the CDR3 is TGTGCCAGCAGCCAAGAAACAGGTTGGGATACGCAGTATTTT.